A single sample is the source of the 2 T cell receptor beta chains below, sequenced in a study of Ad26.COV2.S vaccination and SARS-CoV-2 variants. This table comes from immunoSEQ multiplex PCR, and its TCRdb copy is limited to in-frame clones, with some not included. Of about 680,000 clones listed, about 89% were seen once; the top ten hold roughly 1.5%. Treatment: over 15 received Ad26.COV2.S at low or high dose, single or two shots; about 5 received placebo; per-sample allocation not given. Vaccine and placebo recipients were sampled on day 63 after the first injection. The sequenced sample was peripheral blood, obtained in a trial of Ad26.COV2.S vaccine versus placebo. These receptors all come from a person aged 18-60 years who received the Ad26.COV2.S COVID-19 vaccine or a placebo.

About this clone: Other DNA sequences in the sample encode the same CDR3. The V call is TRBV5-1, the J call TRBJ2-5; a possible D gene is TRBD2 (6 bases). Trimming took 5 bases from V and 2 from J, leaving 10 bases between them. The germline V gene encodes CDR1 SGHRS and CDR2 YFSETQ. CDR3 length: 13 residues. As DNA, the CDR3 is TGCGCCAGCAGTACGAGCGGGCAAGAGACCCAGTACTTC. This codes for CASSTSGQETQYF. Supplemented by reference TRBV5-1 and TRBJ2-5, the full variable domain reads KAGVTQTPRYLIKTRGQQVTLSCSPISGHRSVSWYQQTPGQGLQFLFEYFSETQRNKGNFPGRFSGRQFSNSRSEMNVSTLELGDSALYLCASSTSGQETQYFGPGTRLLVL.

The chain has TRBV29-1 and TRBJ1-1; D possibly corresponds to TRBD1 (6 bases). The CDR3 consists of 12 residues. V lost 5 bases, J lost 1 base, and 8 bases lay in between. Per germline, CDR1 SQVTM and CDR2 ANQGSEA. The CDR3 here is CSVPQGNTEAFF. CDR3 DNA: TGCAGCGTTCCACAGGGGAACACTGAAGCTTTCTTT.